This T cell receptor beta chain is drawn from a study of blood T cells in healthy people across ages. Broader study findings: It was held that the diversity estimates obtained from one million T cells were underestimates. More naive CD4+ cells and higher diversity marked long-lived donors relative to aged donors.

This clonotype appeared a few times. Its cognate antigen is unknown. The CDR3 runs to 16 residues. The V gene's germline CDR1 is SGHRS and CDR2 YFSETQ. Losses at the gene ends were 0 bases for V and 1 base for J; bases not matched to a gene: 1. Healthy Russian Caucasian donors spanned ages about 6 to 95 years. Per individual sample, total RNA of at least 5.5 micrograms was extracted. Then a second PCR, running roughly 7 to 11 cycles, was carried out with a sample-barcoded 5' primer and a J-beta primer mix. TCRdb independently ran MiXCR on the 5' RACE reads; one entry per CDR3 protein. The sample holds hundreds of thousands of distinct CDR3 sequences, 20% to 25% seen once.

The source of this sequence is a man between 65 and 85 years old in good health. The rearrangement links TRBV5-1 to TRBJ2-3, with 11 bases fitting TRBD2. Sequencing was performed on blood. The CDR3 coding sequence is TGCGCCAGCAGCTTGGCGGGACTAGCGGGCACAGATACGCAGTATTTT. As protein: CASSLAGLAGTDTQYF. Complete variable domain (other parts from reference TRBV5-1 and TRBJ2-3): KAGVTQTPRYLIKTRGQQVTLSCSPISGHRSVSWYQQTPGQGLQFLFEYFSETQRNKGNFPGRFSGRQFSNSRSEMNVSTLELGDSALYLCASSLAGLAGTDTQYFGPGTRLTVL.